A selection of T cell receptor beta chains follows, all from one sample in a study of CD8+ T cells in alopecia areata. Repertoires were generated with immunoSEQ multiplex PCR, while TCRdb's copy carries only in-frame clones and drops some. This sample has 90,000 to 100,000 clones, with around 60% found just once. The input for sequencing was CD8+ T cells sorted from blood, taken at week 4, from a patient treated with tofacitinib. The receptors here all came from a human donor with alopecia areata. Both conserved end residues are part of each CDR3. A D gene is named only where the DNA matches it firmly. Size tells how often a clone was seen (once, few, many) or the class of an expanded clone, and some rows leave it out.

V: TRBV27; size: .; J: TRBJ2-3; D: TRBD2; DNA: TGTGCCAGCAGTGAGACCCCTAGCGGGAGTGACACGCAGTATTTT; CDR3: CASSETPSGSDTQYF
V: TRBV13; size: .; J: TRBJ2-3; D: .; DNA: TGTGCCAGCGGCCCTAGGGGCACAGATACGCAGTATTTT; CDR3: CASGPRGTDTQYF
V: TRBV15; size: .; J: TRBJ2-3; D: TRBD1; DNA: TGTGCCACCAGGGGGACAGGGGGCACAGATACGCAGTATTTT; CDR3: CATRGTGGTDTQYF
V: TRBV2; size: .; J: TRBJ2-7; D: .; DNA: TGTGCCAGCAGCTCCGGGAACGAGCAGTACTTC; CDR3: CASSSGNEQYF
V: TRBV5-1; size: .; J: TRBJ2-1; D: .; DNA: TGCGCCAGCAGCTTGGGGACATACAATGAGCAGTTCTTC; CDR3: CASSLGTYNEQFF
V: TRBV5-6; size: .; J: TRBJ1-1; D: .; DNA: TGTGCCAGCAGCCCGCCTGTGGACGGGGCTCCTCCTGAAGCTTTCTTT; CDR3: CASSPPVDGAPPEAFF
V: TRBV28; size: few; J: TRBJ1-4; D: .; DNA: TGTGCCAGCAGTTTATTGTTTTTGGGGTATGAAAAACTGTTTTTT; CDR3: CASSLLFLGYEKLFF
V: TRBV20-1; size: .; J: TRBJ1-1; D: .; DNA: TGCAGTGTTAAGGTGAACACTGAAGCTTTCTTT; CDR3: CSVKVNTEAFF
V: TRBV6-5; size: many; J: TRBJ2-3; D: TRBD2; DNA: TGTGCCAGCAGATCAGGACTAGCGGGCACAGATACGCAGTATTTT; CDR3: CASRSGLAGTDTQYF
V: TRBV5-1; size: .; J: TRBJ2-7; D: TRBD2; DNA: TGCGCCAGCAGCTTTCGGACGGGAGGGAGCTCCTACGAGCAGTACTTC; CDR3: CASSFRTGGSSYEQYF
V: TRBV19; size: few; J: TRBJ1-5; D: TRBD1; DNA: TGTGCCAGTCGCACAGGGGGCCGGGGCAATCAGCCCCAGCATTTT; CDR3: CASRTGGRGNQPQHF
V: TRBV6-5; size: .; J: TRBJ2-5; D: TRBD2; DNA: TGTGCCAGCAGTGGGGGACTAGCGGGGGGAGAGACCCAGTACTTC; CDR3: CASSGGLAGGETQYF
V: TRBV27; size: .; J: TRBJ2-3; D: TRBD2; DNA: TGTGCCAGCAGTTCCTTAACTAGCGGGGGGACAGATACGCAGTATTTT; CDR3: CASSSLTSGGTDTQYF
V: TRBV6-1; size: .; J: TRBJ1-2; D: TRBD1; DNA: TGTGCCAGCAGTGCGAGGACAGGGGGCGCCGGCTATGGCTACACCTTC; CDR3: CASSARTGGAGYGYTF
V: TRBV7-9; size: .; J: TRBJ1-2; D: TRBD1; DNA: TGTGCCAGCAGCCAAGGACAGGGATATGGCTACACCTTC; CDR3: CASSQGQGYGYTF
V: TRBV9; size: .; J: TRBJ2-1; D: TRBD2; DNA: TGTGCCAGCAGCGTCACTAGCGGGGTCAATGAGCAGTTCTTC; CDR3: CASSVTSGVNEQFF
V: TRBV29-1; size: .; J: TRBJ1-2; D: TRBD1; DNA: TGCAGCGTTGTAGACAGGGCAATTCCTGGCTACACCTTC; CDR3: CSVVDRAIPGYTF
V: TRBV9; size: many; J: TRBJ2-3; D: TRBD1; DNA: TGTGCCAGCAGCGAACGGACAGGCCTCACGGATACGCAGTATTTT; CDR3: CASSERTGLTDTQYF
V: TRBV6-6; size: .; J: TRBJ1-5; D: .; DNA: TGTGCCAGCAGTTACGGGGGGGAAGTCAATCAGCCCCAGCATTTT; CDR3: CASSYGGEVNQPQHF